Each of the 21 T cell receptor beta chains below was sequenced from the same sample in a study of graft-versus-host responses after intestinal transplantation. Profiling relied on immunoSEQ multiplex PCR, and the TCRdb table lists in-frame clones only, not all of them. The table has about 120,000 clones, approximately 92% seen once. These receptors' targets are unknown. Material: unstimulated CD4+ T cells sorted from spleen or lymph node cells, obtained before intestinal transplant. These receptors came from a human donor who received an intestinal transplant.

This chain links TRBV6-1 with TRBJ2-7, with 9 bases matching TRBD1. The CDR3 sequence is 15 residues long. The germline V gene encodes CDR1 MNHNS and CDR2 SASEGT. The V segment lost 10 bases and the J segment 1 base; nucleotides outside the gene matches: 11. The CDR3 DNA reads TGTGCCACCTCGGGGCGGGACAGGGTTTCCTACGAGCAGTACTTC. Translation gives CATSGRDRVSYEQYF.

The V gene is TRBV11-2, the J gene TRBJ2-4; the match to TRBD2 covers 8 bases. The germline V gene has CDR1 SGHAT and CDR2 FQNNGV. This CDR3 comprises 18 residues. Trimming took 5 bases from V and 3 from J; bases not matched to a gene: 15. The CDR3 DNA follows: TGTGCCAGCAGCACATCCCCTCGCGGGGGGCAAGGCAAAAACATTCAGTACTTC. Its protein product is CASSTSPRGGQGKNIQYF. Using reference TRBV11-2 and TRBJ2-4 for the parts outside the CDR3, the full variable domain is EAGVAQSPRYKIIEKRQSVAFWCNPISGHATLYWYQQILGQGPKLLIQFQNNGVVDDSQLPKDRFSAERLKGVDSTLKIQPAKLEDSAVYLCASSTSPRGGQGKNIQYFGAGTRLSVL.

The chain links TRBV6-5 to TRBJ2-7; possibly TRBD1 for D (5 bases). CDR3 size: 14 residues. Germline assignment: CDR1 MNHEY and CDR2 SVGAGI. Trimming stripped 0 bases from V and 2 bases from J, with 8 bases between. CDR3 region: CASSYSGRAYEQYF. For the CDR3, the DNA is TGTGCCAGCAGTTACTCGGGCAGGGCCTACGAGCAGTACTTC.

This clone was seen a handful of times. The J gene is TRBJ1-2, the V gene TRBV4-1; D call uncertain. V lost 0 bases to trimming and J lost 8 bases, with 16 bases between them. CDR3 length: 15 residues. The germline gives CDR1 MGHRA, CDR2 YSYEKL. The CDR3 sequence: CASSQDPRVGWGYTF. DNA for the CDR3: TGCGCCAGCAGCCAAGATCCCCGGGTAGGATGGGGCTACACCTTC.

The genes are TRBV28 and TRBJ2-1, with 7 bases that match TRBD2. The CDR3 covers 14 residues. Germline lookup yields CDR1 MDHEN and CDR2 SYDVKM. Trimming at V came to 6 bases and at J to 4 bases, leaving 6 bases not matched to a gene. The CDR3 spells CASRGGSEYNEQFF. The DNA for the CDR3 is TGTGCCAGCAGGGGAGGGAGTGAATACAATGAGCAGTTCTTC.

The genes are TRBV6-4 and TRBJ2-1; D uncertain. The germline V gene has CDR1 MRHNA and CDR2 SNTAGT. There are 16 residues in the CDR3. Trimming pared 5 bases from V and 0 bases from J, leaving 14 bases between. The CDR3 protein is CASSPRFAVSYNEQFF. As DNA, the CDR3 is TGTGCCAGCAGTCCCCGTTTTGCCGTCTCCTACAATGAGCAGTTCTTC.

In DNA, the CDR3 is TGTGCCTGGAGTGACCAGCACGCGGGGACCCAGTACTTC. It specifies CAWSDQHAGTQYF. The chain employs TRBV30 and TRBJ2-5; weak D call: TRBD2 (5 bases). From germline, CDR1 is GTSNPN and CDR2 SVGIG (reference sequence). V was pared by 1 base and J by 7 bases, with 13 bases between. This CDR3 has 13 amino acids.

This chain connects TRBV6-5 to TRBJ2-7; D is uncertain. CDR3 length: 13 residues. Between the trimmed V and J ends, which lost 6 bases and 6 bases, there was a span of 15 bases. CDR1 and CDR2 (germline): MNHEY, SVGAGI. CDR3 in DNA: TGTGCCAGCAGCCTAAGTGAATTAGGCGAGCAGTACTTC. Protein product: CASSLSELGEQYF.

This clone was recorded a few times. The chain uses TRBV7-2 and TRBJ1-4; a weak D match, TRBD1 (5 bases). The CDR3 totals 14 residues. In germline, CDR1 is SGHTA, CDR2 FQGNSA. Trimming left V 2 bases short and J 8 bases short, with 12 bases between. The CDR3 here is CASSLFQGGEKLFF. As DNA, the CDR3 is TGTGCCAGCAGCTTATTCCAGGGTGGGGAAAAACTGTTTTTT.

This chain connects TRBV5-1 to TRBJ2-5; the D gene is possibly TRBD2 (7 bases). The CDR3 length is 14 residues. The V end was cut by 0 bases, the J end by 6 bases, with 12 bases between. Germline CDR1 is SGHRS and CDR2 is YFSETQ. As DNA, the CDR3 is TGCGCCAGCAGCTTGGCCTGGGGGGGGCAGACCCAGTACTTC. It yields the protein CASSLAWGGQTQYF.

The chain couples TRBV19 to TRBJ1-2; 7 bases are shared with TRBD1. Trimming cost V 3 bases and J 8 bases; bases outside gene matches: 6. Germline lookup yields CDR1 LNHDA and CDR2 SQIVND (reference sequence). The CDR3 runs 13 residues. The chain's CDR3 is CASSISTGKGYTF. The CDR3 DNA is TGTGCCAGTAGTATTTCGACAGGGAAGGGCTACACCTTC.

The chain joins TRBV11-1 to TRBJ1-2; TRBD1 matches 7 bases. Trimming cost V 4 bases and J 0 bases; bases outside gene matches: 5. The CDR3 runs 15 residues. Germline CDR1 is SGHAT and CDR2 is FQDESV (reference sequence). DNA of the CDR3: TGTGCCAGCAGCTCCCCGGGACAGTCTAACTATGGCTACACCTTC. Protein sequence: CASSSPGQSNYGYTF.

The CDR3 loop is CASSAGGRYEQYF. The CDR3, as DNA: TGCGCCAGCAGTGCTGGCGGGAGGTACGAGCAGTACTTC. The rearrangement links TRBV10-1 to TRBJ2-7; 8 nucleotides match TRBD2. This CDR3 is built from 13 residues. V was clipped by 4 bases and J by 4 bases; unmatched bases: 3. The germline gives CDR1 WNHNN, CDR2 SYGVQD (reference sequence).

This chain links TRBV20-1 with TRBJ1-2; D not certain. V lost 1 base, J lost 8 bases, and 8 bases lay in between. This CDR3 region has 11 residues. The germline gives CDR1 DFQATT, CDR2 SNEGSKA (reference sequence). CDR3: CSARVGRGYTF. The CDR3 nucleotides read TGCAGTGCTAGAGTTGGGCGGGGCTACACCTTC.

The V and J genes are TRBV2 and TRBJ2-7; 7 positions agree with TRBD2. Per germline, CDR1 SNHLY and CDR2 FYNNEI. This CDR3 has 14 residues. The trim removed 3 bases at V and 5 bases at J, leaving 7 bases unmatched. The CDR3 loop is CASSEGGVRNEQYF. The CDR3 nucleotides are TGTGCCAGCAGTGAGGGGGGGGTGCGCAACGAGCAGTACTTC. The variable domain in full, completed from reference TRBV2 and TRBJ2-7, reads EPEVTQTPSHQVTQMGQEVILRCVPISNHLYFYWYRQILGQKVEFLVSFYNNEISEKSEIFDDQFSVERPDGSNFTLKIRSTKLEDSAMYFCASSEGGVRNEQYFGPGTRLTVT.

This chain links TRBV15 with TRBJ2-2, with D perhaps TRBD2 (6 bases). V was clipped by 1 base and J by 4 bases, with 13 bases between them. Germline V gene lookup returns CDR1 LNHNV and CDR2 YYDKDF (reference sequence). This CDR3 has 16 amino acids. The CDR3 sequence is CATSRGPVGGTGELFF. CDR3 nucleotide sequence: TGTGCCACCAGCAGAGGGCCCGTGGGGGGCACCGGGGAGCTGTTTTTT.

The V call is TRBV4-1, the J call TRBJ1-1; D is undetermined. Germline V lookup: CDR1 MGHRA, CDR2 YSYEKL. The CDR3 sequence is 13 residues long. The ends were cut back, 1 base at V and 5 bases at J, with 8 bases in the middle. The CDR3, as DNA: TGCGCCAGCAGCCAAGTTCGGGGTACTGAAGCTTTCTTT. This codes for CASSQVRGTEAFF.

The rearrangement uses TRBV5-1 and TRBJ2-7; D ambiguous. The V gene lost 4 bases and the J gene lost 3 bases, with 8 bases spanning the gap. This CDR3 contains 12 residues. Per germline, CDR1 SGHRS and CDR2 YFSETQ. The CDR3 DNA sequence: TGCGCCAGCAGCCAGCTGGGCTACGAGCAGTACTTC. Translating it yields CASSQLGYEQYF.

The table lists this clone with a few counts. The chain has TRBV6-1 and TRBJ2-7; 8 bases agree with TRBD1. CDR3 length: 14 amino acids. The V segment lost 6 bases and the J segment 0 bases; nucleotides outside the gene matches: 4. Germline-derived CDR1 and CDR2 are MNHNS and SASEGT. The CDR3 protein is CASSRDRSSYEQYF. Written as DNA, the CDR3 is TGTGCCAGCAGCCGGGACAGGAGCTCCTACGAGCAGTACTTC.

The table lists this clone with a count of one. This chain joins TRBV18 and TRBJ1-1, with unresolved D. V was pared by 6 bases and J by 5 bases, with 10 bases between. This CDR3 spans 12 amino acids. Germline CDR1 reads KGHSH; CDR2 reads LQKENI. This CDR3 reads CASSTLGTEAFF. In nucleotides, the CDR3 is TGTGCCAGCTCGACTCTAGGGACTGAAGCTTTCTTT. The full variable domain, completed using reference TRBV18 and TRBJ1-1, is NAGVMQNPRHLVRRRGQEARLRCSPMKGHSHVYWYRQLPEEGLKFMVYLQKENIIDESGMPKERFSAEFPKEGPSILRIQQVVRGDSAAYFCASSTLGTEAFFGQGTRLTVV.

About this clone itself: At one boundary the junction diverges from the germline segment, which might be a read error. V and J are TRBV20-1 and TRBJ2-7; possible D gene TRBD2, 5 bases. Germline values: CDR1 DFQATT, CDR2 SNEGSKA (reference sequence). The CDR3 spans 11 residues. CDR3 amino acids: CRPGSDYGQYF. The CDR3 DNA follows: TGCAGGCCGGGATCCGACTACGGGCAGTACTTC.